What follows are 9 T cell receptor beta chains derived from one specimen sequenced in a study of technical replicates of blood from a handful of donors. TCRdb's copy holds only in-frame clones and misses some; the assay was immunoSEQ multiplex PCR. The sample consists of some 64,000 clones, almost 97% of them appearing once. The sequenced sample was T cells isolated from PBMCs. These TCRs come from a human donor in good health.

J is TRBJ2-7 and V is TRBV6-1; D unclear. The CDR3 consists of 11 residues. The germline V and J ends were trimmed by 7 bases and 6 bases, with 10 bases remaining between them. CDR1 MNHNS and CDR2 SASEGT come from the germline V gene. The CDR3: CASNVIGEQYF. DNA for the CDR3: TGTGCCAGCAACGTTATCGGCGAGCAGTACTTC.

This clone has just one count. The chain combines TRBV7-6 with TRBJ2-7; D is perhaps TRBD1 (6 bases). The CDR3 consists of 15 residues. V lost 5 bases and J 4 bases, leaving 18 bases between the germline ends. CDR1 SGHVS and CDR2 FNYEAQ come from the germline V gene. The CDR3 bases are TGTGCCAGCAGCCGGGACACCGCTGGAACTTACGAGCAGTACTTC. Its protein is CASSRDTAGTYEQYF.

This chain connects TRBV19 to TRBJ1-4; D is undetermined. This CDR3 has 16 residues. Trimming removed 5 bases at V and 3 bases at J, with 16 bases between. CDR1 and CDR2 (germline): LNHDA, SQIVND (reference sequence). CDR3 nucleotide sequence: TGTGCCAGTAGTTCCCGGCGGTGGTCGGCTAATGAAAAACTGTTTTTT. Its translation: CASSSRRWSANEKLFF.

This sequence joins TRBV5-1 and TRBJ2-2, with 10 bases fitting TRBD1. The V gene end was trimmed by 1 base and the J gene end by 7 bases; junction bases not matched to a gene: 4. CDR3 length: 15 residues. In germline, CDR1 is SGHRS, CDR2 YFSETQ. The CDR3 nucleotides read TGCGCCAGCAGCTTGATGGGACAGGGGATCGGGGAGCTGTTTTTT. Translation gives CASSLMGQGIGELFF.

The genes are TRBV7-9 and TRBJ2-1; 11 bases agree with TRBD1. This CDR3 is built from 15 residues. CDR1 and CDR2 from the germline V gene are SEHNR and FQNEAQ (reference sequence). The V gene end was trimmed by 5 bases and the J gene end by 6 bases; junction bases not matched to a gene: 6. In nucleotides, the CDR3 is TGTGCCAGCAGCCAGGGACAGGGGGGCCTCAATGAGCAGTTCTTC. It encodes CASSQGQGGLNEQFF.

This sequence joins TRBV5-1 and TRBJ2-5, with 8 bases identical to TRBD2. V was clipped by 0 bases and J by 2 bases; unmatched bases: 9. From germline, CDR1 is SGHRS and CDR2 YFSETQ. The CDR3 length is 17 residues. CDR3 bases: TGCGCCAGCAGCTTGGCCCCTAGCGGGCTACGACAAGAGACCCAGTACTTC. Residues: CASSLAPSGLRQETQYF.

The rearrangement uses TRBV5-1 and TRBJ1-1; D call uncertain. This CDR3 contains 13 residues. V dropped 1 base and J dropped 3 bases, with 7 bases sitting between them. CDR1 and CDR2 (germline): SGHRS, YFSETQ. CDR3 sequence reads: CASSLLEDTEAFF. CDR3 in DNA: TGCGCCAGCAGCTTGTTGGAGGACACTGAAGCTTTCTTT.

The J gene is TRBJ2-7, the V gene TRBV2, with D possibly matching TRBD2 (5 bases). V lost 3 bases, J lost 9 bases, and 12 bases lay in between. Per germline, CDR1 SNHLY and CDR2 FYNNEI. CDR3 length equals 12 residues. Here the CDR3 reads CASSDSPGGQYF. The CDR3 DNA follows: TGTGCCAGCAGTGATAGTCCCGGAGGGCAGTACTTC.

The chain carries TRBV6-1 and TRBJ2-7; 8 positions match TRBD2. This CDR3 region has 14 residues. The junction had 9 bases not matched to a gene; V was cut back by 7 bases and J by 4 bases. Germline lookup yields CDR1 MNHNS and CDR2 SASEGT. The CDR3 DNA follows: TGTGCCAGCATGGGATGGACTAGCAGATACGAGCAGTACTTC. Translation: CASMGWTSRYEQYF.